This T cell receptor (beta chain) was sequenced in a study of blood T cell repertoires in COVID-19. Per germline, CDR1 SNHLY and CDR2 FYNNEI. There are 14 residues in the CDR3. Trimming removed 6 bases from V and 8 bases from J; junction bases left unmatched: 12. Original processing methods: Estimates of nucleated cell counts were drawn from the amplification of reference gene primers. Libraries were prepared by immunoSEQ multiplex PCR; TCRdb keeps only in-frame clonotypes and omits some of them. The D gene and trimming were derived from the DNA, and the V and J assignments and clone size from that table. This sample carries roughly 250,000 clones, roughly 84% of them seen once, and the ten largest clones take 4%.

This receptor was obtained from a woman between 35 and 50 years old with active or convalescent COVID-19. The V gene is TRBV2, the J gene TRBJ1-1; TRBD1 aligns across 7 bases. Sequenced material: peripheral blood. The CDR3 is CASRNRQGLGEAFF. The CDR3 DNA is TGTGCCAGCAGGAATCGACAGGGATTGGGGGAAGCTTTCTTT.